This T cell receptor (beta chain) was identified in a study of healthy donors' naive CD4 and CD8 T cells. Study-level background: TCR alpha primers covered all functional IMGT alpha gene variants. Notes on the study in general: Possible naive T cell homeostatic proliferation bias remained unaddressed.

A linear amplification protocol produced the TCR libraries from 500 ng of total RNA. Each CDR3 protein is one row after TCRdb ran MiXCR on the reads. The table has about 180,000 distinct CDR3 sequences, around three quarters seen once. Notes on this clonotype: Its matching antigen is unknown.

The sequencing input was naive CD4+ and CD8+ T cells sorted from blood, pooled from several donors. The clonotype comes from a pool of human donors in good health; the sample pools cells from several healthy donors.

CDR3 loop: CASSFKGPQETQYF. The CDR3 DNA reads as TGCGCCAGCAGCTTCAAGGGCCCACAAGAGACCCAGTACTTC. The chain joins TRBV5-1 to TRBJ2-5; D remains ambiguous. The length of the CDR3 is 14 residues. Germline CDR1 SGHRS, CDR2 YFSETQ. With 2 bases removed from V and 2 bases from J, the gap between germline ends came to 10 bases.